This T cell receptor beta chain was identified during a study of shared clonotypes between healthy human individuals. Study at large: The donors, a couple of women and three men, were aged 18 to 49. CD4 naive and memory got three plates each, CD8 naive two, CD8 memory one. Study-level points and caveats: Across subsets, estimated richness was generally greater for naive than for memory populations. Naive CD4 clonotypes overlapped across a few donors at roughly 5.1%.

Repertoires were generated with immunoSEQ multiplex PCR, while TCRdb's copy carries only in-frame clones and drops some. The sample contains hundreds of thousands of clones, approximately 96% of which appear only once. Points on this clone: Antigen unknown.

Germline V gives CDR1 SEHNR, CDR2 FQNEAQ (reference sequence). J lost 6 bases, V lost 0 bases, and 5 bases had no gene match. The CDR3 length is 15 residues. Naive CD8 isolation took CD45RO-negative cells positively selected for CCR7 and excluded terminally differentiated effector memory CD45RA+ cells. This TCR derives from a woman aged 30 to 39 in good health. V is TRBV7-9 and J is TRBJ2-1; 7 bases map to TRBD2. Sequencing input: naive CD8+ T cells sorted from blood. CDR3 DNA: TGTGCCAGCAGCTTAGCCGGGGGGAGGGTCAATGAGCAGTTCTTC. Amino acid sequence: CASSLAGGRVNEQFF. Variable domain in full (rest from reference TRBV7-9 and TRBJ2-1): DTGVSQNPRHKITKRGQNVTFRCDPISEHNRLYWYRQTLGQGPEFLTYFQNEAQLEKSRLLSDRFSAERPKGSFSTLEIQRTEQGDSAMYLCASSLAGGRVNEQFFGPGTRLTVL.